The source of this T cell receptor beta chain is a study of cytomegalovirus exposure and HLA in healthy donors. PCR employed 60 Vbeta and 13 Jbeta primers. Here immunoSEQ multiplex PCR was the method, and the copy in TCRdb shows in-frame clones only, minus some. Of about 91,000 clones listed, just under 90% are singletons. The origin of this receptor is a young man in good health and CMV-seronegative. Sample: PBMCs.

The CDR3 sequence is CASSLVAGVAKNIQYF. DNA for the CDR3: TGCGCCAGCAGCTTGGTGGCAGGGGTAGCCAAAAACATTCAGTACTTC. The rearrangement links TRBV5-1 to TRBJ2-4; a possible D gene is TRBD1 (6 bases). The length of the CDR3 is 16 residues. Germline CDR1 and CDR2: SGHRS and YFSETQ. Trimming removed 0 bases at V and 0 bases at J, with 10 bases between.